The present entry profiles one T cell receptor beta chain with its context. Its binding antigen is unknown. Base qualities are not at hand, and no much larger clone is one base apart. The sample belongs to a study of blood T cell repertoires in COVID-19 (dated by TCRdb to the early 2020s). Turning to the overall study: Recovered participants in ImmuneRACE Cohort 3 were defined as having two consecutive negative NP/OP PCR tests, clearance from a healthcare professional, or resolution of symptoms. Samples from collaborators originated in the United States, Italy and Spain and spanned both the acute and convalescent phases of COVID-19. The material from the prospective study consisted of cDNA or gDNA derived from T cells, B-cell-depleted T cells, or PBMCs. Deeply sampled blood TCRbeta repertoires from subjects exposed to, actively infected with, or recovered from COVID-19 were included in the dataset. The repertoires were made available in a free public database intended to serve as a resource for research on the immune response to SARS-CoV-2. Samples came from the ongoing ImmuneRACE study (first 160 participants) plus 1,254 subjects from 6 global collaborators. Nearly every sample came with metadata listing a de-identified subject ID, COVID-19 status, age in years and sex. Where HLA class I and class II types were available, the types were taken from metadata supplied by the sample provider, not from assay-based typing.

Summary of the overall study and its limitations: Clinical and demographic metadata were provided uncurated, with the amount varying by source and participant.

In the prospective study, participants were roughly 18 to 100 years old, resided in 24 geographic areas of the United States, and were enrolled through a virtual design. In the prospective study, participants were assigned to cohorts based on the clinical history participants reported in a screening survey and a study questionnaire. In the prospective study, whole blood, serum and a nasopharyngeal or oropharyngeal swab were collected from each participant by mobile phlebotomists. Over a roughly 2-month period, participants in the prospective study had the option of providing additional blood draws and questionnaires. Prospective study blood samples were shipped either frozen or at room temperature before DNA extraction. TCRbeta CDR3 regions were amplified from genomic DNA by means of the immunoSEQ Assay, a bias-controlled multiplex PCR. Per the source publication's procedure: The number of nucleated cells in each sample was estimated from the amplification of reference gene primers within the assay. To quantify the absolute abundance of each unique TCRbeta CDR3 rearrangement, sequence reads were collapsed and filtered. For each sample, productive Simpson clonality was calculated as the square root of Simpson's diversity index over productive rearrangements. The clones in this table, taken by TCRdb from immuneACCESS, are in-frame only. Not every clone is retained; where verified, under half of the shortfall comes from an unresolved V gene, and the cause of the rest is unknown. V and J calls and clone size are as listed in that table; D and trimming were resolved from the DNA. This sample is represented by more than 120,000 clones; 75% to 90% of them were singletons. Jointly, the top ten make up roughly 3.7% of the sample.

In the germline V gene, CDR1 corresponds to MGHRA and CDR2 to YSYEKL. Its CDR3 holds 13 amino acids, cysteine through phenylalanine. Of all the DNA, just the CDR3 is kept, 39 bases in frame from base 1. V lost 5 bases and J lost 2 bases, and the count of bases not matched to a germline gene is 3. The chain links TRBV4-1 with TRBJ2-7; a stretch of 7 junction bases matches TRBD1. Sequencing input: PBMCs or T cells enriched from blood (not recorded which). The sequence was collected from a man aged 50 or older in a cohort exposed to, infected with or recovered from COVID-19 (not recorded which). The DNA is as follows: TGCGCCAGCAGCGCCGACAGGGCCTACGAGCAGTACTTC. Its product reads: CASSADRAYEQYF.